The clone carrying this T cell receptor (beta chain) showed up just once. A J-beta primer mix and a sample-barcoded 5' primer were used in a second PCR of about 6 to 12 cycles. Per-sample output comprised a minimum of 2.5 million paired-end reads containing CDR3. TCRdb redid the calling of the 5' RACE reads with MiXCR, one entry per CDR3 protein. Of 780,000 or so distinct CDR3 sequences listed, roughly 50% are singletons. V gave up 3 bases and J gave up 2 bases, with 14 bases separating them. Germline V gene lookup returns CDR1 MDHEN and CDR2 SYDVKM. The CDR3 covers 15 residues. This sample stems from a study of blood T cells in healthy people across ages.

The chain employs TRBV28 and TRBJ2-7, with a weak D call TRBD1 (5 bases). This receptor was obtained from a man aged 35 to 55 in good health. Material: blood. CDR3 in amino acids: CASSFPGPQTYEQYF. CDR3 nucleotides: TGTGCCAGCAGTTTTCCAGGGCCTCAGACCTACGAGCAGTACTTC.